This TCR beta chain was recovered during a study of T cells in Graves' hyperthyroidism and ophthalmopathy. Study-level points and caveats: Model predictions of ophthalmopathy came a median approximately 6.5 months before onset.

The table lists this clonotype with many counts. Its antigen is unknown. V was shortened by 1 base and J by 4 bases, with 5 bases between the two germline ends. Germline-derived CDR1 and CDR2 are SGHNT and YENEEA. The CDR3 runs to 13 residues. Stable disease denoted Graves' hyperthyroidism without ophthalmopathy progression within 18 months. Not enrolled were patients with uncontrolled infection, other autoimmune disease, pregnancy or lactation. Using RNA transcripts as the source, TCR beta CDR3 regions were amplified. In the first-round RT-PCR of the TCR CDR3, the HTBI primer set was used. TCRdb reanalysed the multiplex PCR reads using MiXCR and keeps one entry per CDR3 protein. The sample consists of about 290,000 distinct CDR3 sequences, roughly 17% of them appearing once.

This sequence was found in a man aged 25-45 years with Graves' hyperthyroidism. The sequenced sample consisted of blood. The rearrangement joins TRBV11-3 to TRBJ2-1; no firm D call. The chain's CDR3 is CASSLATYNEQFF. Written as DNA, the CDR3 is TGTGCCAGCAGCTTAGCGACTTACAATGAGCAGTTCTTC.